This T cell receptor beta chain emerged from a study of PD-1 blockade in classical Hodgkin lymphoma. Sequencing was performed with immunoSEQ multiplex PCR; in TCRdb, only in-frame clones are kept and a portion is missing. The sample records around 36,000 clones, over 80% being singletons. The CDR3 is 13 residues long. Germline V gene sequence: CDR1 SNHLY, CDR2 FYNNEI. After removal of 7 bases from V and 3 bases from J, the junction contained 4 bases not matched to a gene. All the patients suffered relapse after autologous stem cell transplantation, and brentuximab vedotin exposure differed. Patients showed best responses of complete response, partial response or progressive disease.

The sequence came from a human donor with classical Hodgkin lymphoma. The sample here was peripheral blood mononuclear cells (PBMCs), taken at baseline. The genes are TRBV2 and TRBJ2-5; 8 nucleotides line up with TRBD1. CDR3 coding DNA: TGTGCCAGCAATTGGGACAGGAAAGAGACCCAGTACTTC. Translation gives CASNWDRKETQYF.